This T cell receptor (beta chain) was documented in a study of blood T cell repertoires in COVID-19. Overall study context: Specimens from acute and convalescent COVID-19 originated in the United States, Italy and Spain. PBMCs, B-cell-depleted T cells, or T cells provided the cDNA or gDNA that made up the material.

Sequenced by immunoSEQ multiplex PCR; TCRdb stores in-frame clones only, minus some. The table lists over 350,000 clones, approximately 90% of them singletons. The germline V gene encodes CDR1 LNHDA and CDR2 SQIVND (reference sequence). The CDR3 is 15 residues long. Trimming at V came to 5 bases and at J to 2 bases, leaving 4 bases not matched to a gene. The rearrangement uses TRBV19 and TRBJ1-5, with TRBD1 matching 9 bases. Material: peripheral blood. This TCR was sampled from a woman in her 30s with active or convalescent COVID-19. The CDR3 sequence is CASSEQGAGNQPQHF. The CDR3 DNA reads TGTGCCAGTAGTGAACAGGGGGCAGGCAATCAGCCCCAGCATTTT.